This TCR beta chain appears in the sequencing data of a study of CD8 T cells in ankylosing spondylitis (dated by TCRdb to 2017 to 2019). Background on the whole study: To find TCR variants linked to disease, the study profiled T cell receptor beta repertoires in ankylosing spondylitis patients and healthy donors. Peripheral blood was sampled, and synovial fluid was also collected from ankylosing spondylitis patients. In total, the full study cohort was made up of nearly 110 healthy donors and roughly 27 ankylosing spondylitis patients.

Sequencing relied on an Illumina HiSeq 2500. Quantitative 5'-RACE with molecular barcodes was the method used to prepare the TCR beta libraries. In the paper's pipeline: To identify disease-linked TCR variants, a new computational method was used, one built on a probabilistic model of VDJ rearrangement. TCRdb trimmed public reads at Q25 via fastp, called clones via MiXCR and kept in-frame beta chains. When rows share a CDR3 protein, they turn into one entry using the most common DNA and genes. What appears here as the V and J calls and clone size reflects TCRdb's work, not the paper's. This sample is represented by under 300,000 distinct CDR3 sequences; over 15% of them were singletons. Around 32% of the sample is in the top ten clones. In the case of this clonotype: This clone's antigen is unknown. The record has no base qualities; no much larger clone is one base away.

The CDR3 runs 14 amino acids, cysteine and phenylalanine included. The sequence is cut down to CDR3 DNA, 42 bases in frame from base 1. From the germline V gene, CDR1 is SGHRS and CDR2 is YFSETQ. Clipping removes 0 bases from V and 2 bases from J, with 1 as the unmatched junction base count. The study at large found these results: Some motif variants were previously reported in synovial fluid and blood of reactive arthritis patients, suggesting common disease-initiation mechanisms. The disease-linked clones had a CD8+ phenotype and were found at relatively low frequencies in peripheral blood. The disease-linked clones were reported as significantly enriched in matched synovial fluid samples from ankylosing spondylitis patients. A TCR beta motif of 7 or 8 highly homologous amino acid variants appeared characteristic of blood from ankylosing spondylitis patients.

Material: blood, either unsorted or a sorted T cell fraction (not recorded which). The sequence was obtained from a male donor with ankylosing spondylitis or in good health (not recorded which). The chain links TRBV5-1 with TRBJ2-5, and TRBD1 aligns with 7 junction nucleotides. The CDR3 loop reads CASSLEGQQETQYF. The sequenced DNA: TGCGCCAGCAGCTTGGAGGGACAGCAAGAGACCCAGTACTTC.